The present T cell receptor beta chain was sequenced within a study of T cell repertoires in cytomegalovirus infection. Across the study: In public TCR beta signatures, there were indications of both CMV infection and matching HLA type.

This CDR3 is built from 14 residues. The germline V gene encodes CDR1 SGHVS and CDR2 FQNEAQ. The V end lost 4 bases, the J end lost 3 bases, and 10 bases lay between the germline ends. TCRdb fed the reads into MiXCR, producing one record per CDR3 protein. The sample shows more than 85,000 distinct CDR3 sequences, roughly a quarter of them seen only once. Material: CD8+ T cells from PBMCs. The source of this sequence is a human donor in good health (CMV status not recorded). Some clones in this sample may be carry-over from other donors' samples. This rearrangement joins TRBV7-8 to TRBJ2-4, with D perhaps TRBD2 (5 bases). CDR3 in DNA: TGTGCCAGCAGCTCCGGGGTATACAAAAACATTCAGTACTTC. Translation: CASSSGVYKNIQYF.